Following are 7 T cell receptor beta chains from one sample sequenced in a study of human T cells and chemical hapten exposure. Indicated time point: patch test 2, 6 weeks after DPC sensitization. Treatment: therapeutic diphenylcyclopropenone sensitization with weekly scalp DPC. TCRdb fed the RACE reads into MiXCR, producing one record per CDR3 protein. The sample yields 20,000 to 30,000 distinct CDR3 sequences, approximately 9% seen once. The sample was whole blood, taken in connection with sensitization to the hapten diphenylcyclopropenone (DPC). Receptors were obtained from a man aged 25 to 45 with alopecia areata. Some clones in this sample may be carry-over from other donors' samples.

This clonotype was picked up many times. The rearrangement links TRBV20-1 to TRBJ1-2, with TRBD1 matching 10 bases. The germline V gene has CDR1 DFQATT and CDR2 SNEGSKA (reference sequence). V shed 0 bases and J 4 bases; nucleotides not matched to a gene: 11. The CDR3 spans 17 residues. The DNA for the CDR3 is TGCAGTGCTAGAGATTGGAGGGGACAGGGGAGTACCTATGGCTACACCTTC. This gives the protein CSARDWRGQGSTYGYTF.

The rearrangement links TRBV7-6 to TRBJ2-2; no clear D. V lost 5 bases and J 0 bases, leaving 7 bases between the germline ends. This CDR3 comprises 14 residues. In germline, CDR1 is SGHVS, CDR2 FNYEAQ. CDR3 DNA: TGTGCCAGCAGCCCAGTCACGAACACCGGGGAGCTGTTTTTT. It specifies CASSPVTNTGELFF.

This clonotype was observed a few times. V and J are TRBV10-1 and TRBJ1-2, with D possibly being TRBD1 (6 bases). The germline gives CDR1 WNHNN, CDR2 SYGVQD (reference sequence). V lost 3 bases to trimming and J lost 7 bases, with 12 bases between them. The CDR3 spans 13 residues. CDR3 region: CASSEGTNLGYTF. DNA of the CDR3: TGCGCCAGCAGTGAAGGGACAAACCTTGGCTACACCTTC.

This clonotype has ten or more counts. V usage is TRBV7-9 and J usage is TRBJ2-7; 10 bases agree with TRBD1. Germline CDR1 is SEHNR and CDR2 is FQNEAQ (reference sequence). The CDR3 extends over 15 amino acids. V gave up 5 bases and J gave up 5 bases; unmatched junction bases: 9. The CDR3 is CASSAGGQGRHEQYF. Written as DNA, the CDR3 is TGTGCCAGCAGCGCAGGGGGACAGGGGCGCCACGAGCAGTACTTC.

This clonotype was seen more than once but under ten times. J is TRBJ1-2 and V is TRBV19, with 9 bases identical to TRBD1. V was clipped by 10 bases and J by 4 bases; unmatched bases: 13. CDR1 and CDR2 from the germline V gene are LNHDA and SQIVND (reference sequence). This CDR3 contains 15 residues. The CDR3 protein is CATTRTGAVGYGYTF. The CDR3 DNA reads as TGTGCCACAACACGGACAGGGGCTGTGGGCTATGGCTACACCTTC.

This chain connects TRBV24-1 to TRBJ2-1, with 7 bases matching TRBD2. Germline CDR1 KGHDR, CDR2 SFDVKD. The CDR3 runs to 12 residues. The trim removed 9 bases at V and 6 bases at J, leaving 4 bases unmatched. The CDR3 DNA is TGTGCCACCGGCGGGAGATCCAATGAGCAGTTCTTC. Translation gives CATGGRSNEQFF.

This clonotype was counted ten times or more. V is TRBV7-8 and J is TRBJ1-2; no firm D call. Trimming pared 5 bases from V and 8 bases from J, leaving 24 bases between. The CDR3 length is 16 residues. From germline, CDR1 is SGHVS and CDR2 FQNEAQ. Here the CDR3 DNA reads TGTGCCAGCAGCCCGAGACTCCGGGAGCAATCGGGAGGCTACACCTTC. It codes for CASSPRLREQSGGYTF.